The 23 T cell receptor beta chains presented below share a single source sample, sequenced in a study of blood T cells in healthy people across ages. A second roughly 7 to 12 cycle PCR used barcoded and J-beta primers. TCRdb called the 5' RACE reads again in MiXCR, with one record for every CDR3 protein. The top ten hold approximately 15% of the sample, which has more than 800,000 distinct CDR3 sequences, around 30% seen once. Sequenced input: blood. The source is an elderly woman in good health.

The J gene is TRBJ2-2, the V gene TRBV6-5; D not resolved. This CDR3 has 12 residues. V lost 7 bases and J lost 7, with 10 bases in between. Germline values: CDR1 MNHEY, CDR2 SVGAGI. The CDR3 is CASTPSSGELFF. DNA for the CDR3: TGTGCCAGCACCCCCTCAAGCGGGGAGCTGTTTTTT.

This clonotype was seen ten or more times. This chain connects TRBV27 to TRBJ2-1, with 14 bases identical to TRBD2. In germline, CDR1 is MNHEY, CDR2 SMNVEV (reference sequence). This CDR3 region has 19 residues. Trimming cost V 4 bases and J 4 bases; bases outside gene matches: 12. CDR3 nucleotides: TGTGCCAGCAGTTCTAGGACTAGCGGGGGGTCATACGTGTACAATGAGCAGTTCTTC. Its protein product is CASSSRTSGGSYVYNEQFF.

This clonotype was recorded many times. This chain joins TRBV4-3 and TRBJ2-3; tentative D call: TRBD2 (5 bases). The CDR3 spans 18 residues. The V and J ends lost 4 bases and 0 bases respectively, with 20 bases between them. The germline V gene encodes CDR1 LGHNA and CDR2 YSLEER. This CDR3 is CASSLRPRTSSSTDTQYF. The DNA for the CDR3 is TGCGCCAGCAGCCTCCGGCCTAGAACGTCTAGCAGCACAGATACGCAGTATTTT.

This clonotype has ten or more counts. A read error may produce the germline difference seen at one junction end. The gene calls are TRBV14 and TRBJ2-3; no definite D call. Germline assignment: CDR1 SGHDN and CDR2 FVKESK. This CDR3 contains 13 residues. CDR3 sequence reads: CASSQVGTDTQYF. For the CDR3, the DNA is TGCGCCAGCAGCCAAGTGGGGACAGATACGCAGTATTTT.

There are many counts of this clonotype. The chain joins TRBV3-1 to TRBJ2-7; D not resolved. The CDR3 length is 13 residues. V shed 7 bases and J shed 2 bases, with 12 bases lying between them. The germline gives CDR1 LGHDT, CDR2 YNNKEL (reference sequence). CDR3: CASNRQGTYEQYF. CDR3 coding DNA: TGTGCCAGCAACCGACAAGGAACCTACGAGCAGTACTTC.

This clonotype was seen at least ten times. The chain is built from TRBV7-2 and TRBJ1-2; 7 bases are shared with TRBD1. The V gene's germline CDR1 is SGHTA and CDR2 FQGNSA. V gave up 4 bases and J gave up 4 bases; unmatched junction bases: 6. This CDR3 has 14 residues. CDR3 in DNA: TGTGCCAGCAGCTCGGAACAGGGGCGCTATGGCTACACCTTC. Translation gives CASSSEQGRYGYTF.

A note on this clonotype: At one end the junction does not follow the germline gene, possibly because of a read error. The V gene is TRBV3-1, the J gene TRBJ1-2; D unresolved. The CDR3 runs to 13 residues. Germline CDR1 reads LGHDT; CDR2 reads YNNKEL (reference sequence). In nucleotides, the CDR3 is TGTGTCAGCAGCCAAGAAGGCCCTGGTGGCTACACCTTC. Its translation: CVSSQEGPGGYTF.

The rearrangement uses TRBV3-1 and TRBJ1-5, with unresolved D. The CDR3 runs 13 residues. Per the germline V gene, CDR1 is LGHDT and CDR2 is YNNKEL (reference sequence). Trimming cost V 2 bases and J 7 bases, with 9 bases left between them. CDR3 protein: CASSQMPKQPQHF. The CDR3 nucleotides are TGTGCCAGCAGCCAAATGCCCAAACAGCCCCAGCATTTT.

This clonotype was found many times. The rearrangement uses TRBV7-9 and TRBJ1-2; TRBD1 agrees at 8 bases. Germline values: CDR1 SEHNR, CDR2 FQNEAQ (reference sequence). The CDR3 is made up of 14 amino acids. V lost 5 bases, J lost 4 bases, and 6 bases stayed unmatched. CDR3 DNA: TGTGCCAGCAGCGGAGGACAGGGAGCCTATGGCTACACCTTC. Its translation: CASSGGQGAYGYTF.

This clonotype was observed a handful of times. This chain connects TRBV30 to TRBJ2-5; a possible D gene is TRBD1 (5 bases). The V gene's germline CDR1 is GTSNPN and CDR2 SVGIG (reference sequence). V lost 1 base to trimming and J lost 9 bases, with 15 bases between them. CDR3 length: 13 amino acids. The CDR3 coding sequence is TGTGCCTGGAGTGCATCTACAGGAATGCCCCAGTACTTC. Encoded protein: CAWSASTGMPQYF.

This clonotype was picked up a small number of times. This chain connects TRBV11-2 to TRBJ2-7; no clear D. CDR1 is SGHAT and CDR2 is FQNNGV in the germline V gene. The CDR3 sequence is 12 residues long. Trimming cost V 4 bases and J 2 bases, with 6 bases left between them. The CDR3 DNA reads TGTGCCAGCAGCTCGAACGCCTACGAGCAGTACTTC. This sequence encodes CASSSNAYEQYF.

A note on this clonotype: Relative to the germline gene, one junction end is altered; a read error may explain this. The chain carries TRBV12-3 or TRBV12-4 and TRBJ2-3, with 8 bases lining up with TRBD2. CDR3 size: 15 residues. The CDR3 nucleotides read TGTGCCAGCAGTTTACGGGGGGGAAGCGCAGATGCGCAGTATTTT. Translating gives CASSLRGGSADAQYF.

This clonotype came up a few times. The V call is TRBV11-2, the J call TRBJ2-3; D might be TRBD2 (6 bases). Germline V gene data show CDR1 as SGHAT and CDR2 as FQNNGV. The CDR3 covers 15 residues. The V gene lost 0 bases and the J gene lost 4 bases, with 11 bases spanning the gap. Here the CDR3 reads CASSLDPTGADTQYF. The CDR3 bases are TGTGCCAGCAGCTTAGATCCGACGGGGGCAGATACGCAGTATTTT.

This clonotype was seen at least ten times. The rearrangement joins TRBV11-2 to TRBJ2-3; TRBD1 is a possible D gene (6 bases). Per the germline V gene, CDR1 is SGHAT and CDR2 is FQNNGV. The CDR3 loop spans 17 amino acids. V was clipped by 6 bases and J by 0 bases, with 19 bases between them. The CDR3 reads CASRYEGHRISTDTQYF. For the CDR3, the DNA is TGTGCCAGCAGATATGAGGGACACCGTATAAGCACAGATACGCAGTATTTT.

Turning to this clonotype: A much larger clonotype is one base distant, so this may be a read error. The chain employs TRBV28 and TRBJ2-1; 7 nucleotides match TRBD1. The germline gives CDR1 MDHEN, CDR2 SYDVKM. There are 15 residues in the CDR3. The CDR3 reads CAGSFRGGYDNEQFF. As DNA, the CDR3 is TGTGCCGGCAGTTTCAGAGGGGGCTACGACAATGAGCAGTTCTTC.

Concerning this clonotype itself: A single base separates this from a much larger clone, so it may be a read error. The V and J genes are TRBV27 and TRBJ1-4, with D possibly being TRBD1 (5 bases). The germline V and J ends were trimmed by 3 bases and 3 bases, with 14 bases remaining between them. The V gene's germline CDR1 is MNHEY and CDR2 SMNVEV (reference sequence). CDR3 size: 16 residues. The DNA for the CDR3 is TGTGCCAGCAGTTTCCCCCCAGGGCGGCCTAATGAAAAACTGTTTTTT. Translated, it gives CASSFPPGRPNEKLFF.

This clonotype was counted a few times. The V and J genes are TRBV7-9 and TRBJ1-1; TRBD1 aligns across 8 bases. Trimming at V came to 5 bases and at J to 4 bases, leaving 12 bases not matched to a gene. This CDR3 comprises 16 residues. Germline V gene sequence: CDR1 SEHNR, CDR2 FQNEAQ (reference sequence). CDR3 residues: CASSTRTGSLGTEAFF. The CDR3 DNA reads as TGTGCCAGCAGCACCCGGACAGGGAGCTTAGGCACTGAAGCTTTCTTT.

Of note for this clonotype: This clone may be a read error of a much larger clone one base away. The CDR3 loop is CANSTKGIGENEKLFF. The CDR3 DNA reads TGCGCCAACAGCACGAAAGGTATAGGAGAGAATGAAAAACTGTTTTTT. V gene TRBV4-1 combines with J gene TRBJ1-4; D uncertain. Germline CDR1 reads MGHRA; CDR2 reads YSYEKL. The CDR3 contains 16 residues.

The chain uses TRBV5-6 and TRBJ1-5; D remains ambiguous. The length of the CDR3 is 14 residues. Per the germline V gene, CDR1 is SGHDT and CDR2 is YYEEEE. V dropped 3 bases and J dropped 9 bases, with 16 bases sitting between them. In DNA form, the CDR3 reads TGTGCCAGCAGCTCGAAGTCAGGCGGCCCGCCCCAGCATTTT. Its protein product is CASSSKSGGPPQHF.

This clonotype was seen more than once but under ten times. This chain connects TRBV5-4 to TRBJ2-3, with D perhaps TRBD2 (5 bases). The ends were cut back, 3 bases at V and 2 bases at J, with 16 bases in the middle. In germline, CDR1 is SGHNT, CDR2 YYREEE (reference sequence). This CDR3 has 16 amino acids. The CDR3 sequence is CASSSGMSPPTDTQYF. The CDR3 DNA reads TGTGCCAGCAGCTCCGGGATGAGTCCTCCCACAGATACGCAGTATTTT. Based on the CDR3 plus reference TRBV5-4 and TRBJ2-3, the full variable domain is ETGVTQSPTHLIKTRGQQVTLRCSSQSGHNTVSWYQQALGQGPQFIFQYYREEENGRGNFPPRFSGLQFPNYSSELNVNALELDDSALYLCASSSGMSPPTDTQYFGPGTRLTVL.

The V call is TRBV27, the J call TRBJ2-2; the match to TRBD1 covers 11 bases. This CDR3 region has 17 residues. Germline V gene sequence: CDR1 MNHEY, CDR2 SMNVEV (reference sequence). With V trimmed by 5 bases and J by 9 bases, 14 bases remained unmatched. The CDR3 region is CASSPISGQGARRELFF. Written as DNA, the CDR3 is TGTGCCAGCAGTCCAATCTCCGGACAGGGGGCTCGCCGGGAGCTGTTTTTT.

This clonotype was counted many times. CDR3 amino acids: CASSLGTGRRNEQFF. The CDR3 DNA reads as TGTGCCAGCAGTTTAGGGACAGGGCGAAGGAATGAGCAGTTCTTC. The gene calls are TRBV12-3 or TRBV12-4 and TRBJ2-1; 8 bases line up with TRBD1. The trim removed 1 base at V and 7 bases at J, leaving 6 bases unmatched. The CDR3 extends over 15 amino acids.

The sample holds a few counts of this clonotype. The V and J genes are TRBV7-2 and TRBJ2-2; 8 bases line up with TRBD1. Per the germline V gene, CDR1 is SGHTA and CDR2 is FQGNSA. V was pared by 2 bases and J by 8 bases, with 7 bases of the junction left unmatched. CDR3 length equals 15 residues. As DNA, the CDR3 is TGTGCCAGCAGCTTAAGTCAGGGGGCGCCAGGGGAGCTGTTTTTT. Its translation is CASSLSQGAPGELFF.